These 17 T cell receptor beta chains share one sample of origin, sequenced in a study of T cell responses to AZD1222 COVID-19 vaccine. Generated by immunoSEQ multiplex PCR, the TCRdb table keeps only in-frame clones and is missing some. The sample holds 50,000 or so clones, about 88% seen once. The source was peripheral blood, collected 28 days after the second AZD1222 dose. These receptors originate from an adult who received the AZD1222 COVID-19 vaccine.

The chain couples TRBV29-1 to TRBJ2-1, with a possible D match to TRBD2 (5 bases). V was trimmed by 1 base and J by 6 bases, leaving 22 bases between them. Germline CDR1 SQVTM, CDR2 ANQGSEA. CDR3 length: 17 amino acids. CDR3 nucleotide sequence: TGCAGCGTTGAAGGAGGGTTGGTAGGAGCTTCGGTCAATGAGCAGTTCTTC. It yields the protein CSVEGGLVGASVNEQFF.

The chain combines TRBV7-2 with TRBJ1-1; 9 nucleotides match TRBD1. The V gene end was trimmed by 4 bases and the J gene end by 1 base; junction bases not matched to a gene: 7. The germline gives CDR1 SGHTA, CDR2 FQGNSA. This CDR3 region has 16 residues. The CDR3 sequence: CASSSALGQGNTEAFF. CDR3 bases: TGTGCCAGCAGCTCGGCCCTGGGACAGGGGAACACTGAAGCTTTCTTT.

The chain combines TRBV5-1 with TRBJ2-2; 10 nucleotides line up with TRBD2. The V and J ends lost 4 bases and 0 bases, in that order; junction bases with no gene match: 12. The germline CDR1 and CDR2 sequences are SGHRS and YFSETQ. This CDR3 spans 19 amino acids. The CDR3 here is CASSVIGSSGGPNTGELFF. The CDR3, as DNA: TGCGCCAGCAGCGTAATTGGGTCTAGCGGGGGCCCGAACACCGGGGAGCTGTTTTTT. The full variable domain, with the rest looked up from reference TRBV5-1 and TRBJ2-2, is KAGVTQTPRYLIKTRGQQVTLSCSPISGHRSVSWYQQTPGQGLQFLFEYFSETQRNKGNFPGRFSGRQFSNSRSEMNVSTLELGDSALYLCASSVIGSSGGPNTGELFFGEGSRLTVL.

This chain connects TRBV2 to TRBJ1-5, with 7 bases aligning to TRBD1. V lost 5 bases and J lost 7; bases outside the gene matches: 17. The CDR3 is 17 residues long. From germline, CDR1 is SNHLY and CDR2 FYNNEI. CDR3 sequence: CASSFRSQDRARQPQHF. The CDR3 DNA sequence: TGTGCCAGCAGTTTCCGCTCGCAAGACAGGGCGAGACAGCCCCAGCATTTT.

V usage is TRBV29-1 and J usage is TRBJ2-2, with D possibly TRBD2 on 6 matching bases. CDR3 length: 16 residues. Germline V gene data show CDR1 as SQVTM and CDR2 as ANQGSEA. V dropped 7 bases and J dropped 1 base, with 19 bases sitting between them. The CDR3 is CSAEARRGLNTGELFF. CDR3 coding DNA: TGCAGCGCTGAGGCTAGGAGGGGATTGAACACCGGGGAGCTGTTTTTT.

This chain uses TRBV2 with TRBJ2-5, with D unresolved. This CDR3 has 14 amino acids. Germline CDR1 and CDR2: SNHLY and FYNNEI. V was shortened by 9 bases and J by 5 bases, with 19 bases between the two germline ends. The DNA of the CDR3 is TGTGCCAGTACCACGCTCAGCCCTTTGGAGACCCAGTACTTC. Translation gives CASTTLSPLETQYF.

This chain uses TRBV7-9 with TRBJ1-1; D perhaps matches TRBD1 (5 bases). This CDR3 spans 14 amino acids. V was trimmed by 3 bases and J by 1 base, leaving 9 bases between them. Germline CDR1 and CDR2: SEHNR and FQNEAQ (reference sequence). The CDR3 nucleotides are TGTGCCAGCAGCTTTGTCACAGGGAACACTGAAGCTTTCTTT. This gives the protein CASSFVTGNTEAFF.

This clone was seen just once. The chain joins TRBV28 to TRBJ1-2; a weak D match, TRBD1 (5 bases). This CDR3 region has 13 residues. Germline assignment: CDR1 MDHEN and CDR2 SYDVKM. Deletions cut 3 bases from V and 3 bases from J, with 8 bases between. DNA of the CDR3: TGTGCCAGCAGTTTTGGGGGGGACTATGGCTACACCTTC. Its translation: CASSFGGDYGYTF.

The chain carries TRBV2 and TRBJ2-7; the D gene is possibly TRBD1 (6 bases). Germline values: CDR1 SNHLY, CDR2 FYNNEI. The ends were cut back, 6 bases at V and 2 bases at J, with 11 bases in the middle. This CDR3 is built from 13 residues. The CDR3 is CASRLRGPYEQYF. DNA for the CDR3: TGTGCCAGCAGACTCAGGGGACCCTACGAGCAGTACTTC.

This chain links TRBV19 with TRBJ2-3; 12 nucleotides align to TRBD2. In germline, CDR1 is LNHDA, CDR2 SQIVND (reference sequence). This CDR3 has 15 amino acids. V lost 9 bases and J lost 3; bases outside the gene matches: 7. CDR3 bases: TGTGCCAGCAGACTAGCGGGGGAGTTGACAGATACGCAGTATTTT. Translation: CASRLAGELTDTQYF.

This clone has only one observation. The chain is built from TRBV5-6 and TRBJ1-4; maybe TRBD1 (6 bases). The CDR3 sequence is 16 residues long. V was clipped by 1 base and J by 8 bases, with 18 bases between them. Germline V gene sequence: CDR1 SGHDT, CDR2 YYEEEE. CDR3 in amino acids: CASSLFSLGAREKLFF. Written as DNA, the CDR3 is TGTGCCAGCAGCTTGTTCTCTTTGGGGGCGAGGGAAAAACTGTTTTTT.

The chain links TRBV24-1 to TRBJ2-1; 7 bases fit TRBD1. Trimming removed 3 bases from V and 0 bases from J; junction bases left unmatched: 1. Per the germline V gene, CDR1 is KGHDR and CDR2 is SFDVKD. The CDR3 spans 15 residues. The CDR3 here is CATSDAGGSYNEQFF. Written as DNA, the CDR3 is TGTGCCACCAGTGATGCAGGGGGCTCCTACAATGAGCAGTTCTTC.

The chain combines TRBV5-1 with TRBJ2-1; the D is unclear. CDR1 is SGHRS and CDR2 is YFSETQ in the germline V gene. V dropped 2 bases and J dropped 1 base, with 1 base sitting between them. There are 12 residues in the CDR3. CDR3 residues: CASSLSYNEQFF. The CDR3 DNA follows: TGCGCCAGCAGCTTATCCTACAATGAGCAGTTCTTC.

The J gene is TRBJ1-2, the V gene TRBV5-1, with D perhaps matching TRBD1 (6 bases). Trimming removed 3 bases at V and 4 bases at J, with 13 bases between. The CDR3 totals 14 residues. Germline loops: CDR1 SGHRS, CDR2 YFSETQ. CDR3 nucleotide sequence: TGCGCCAGCAGCTCCAAGGACAGATTCTATGGCTACACCTTC. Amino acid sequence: CASSSKDRFYGYTF.

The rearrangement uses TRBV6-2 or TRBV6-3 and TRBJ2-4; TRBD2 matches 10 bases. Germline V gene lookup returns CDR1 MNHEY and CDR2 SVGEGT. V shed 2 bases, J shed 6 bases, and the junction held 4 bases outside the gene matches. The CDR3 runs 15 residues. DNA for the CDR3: TGTGCCAGCAGTTACAAAGCGGGAGGGGTAAACATTCAGTACTTC. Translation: CASSYKAGGVNIQYF.

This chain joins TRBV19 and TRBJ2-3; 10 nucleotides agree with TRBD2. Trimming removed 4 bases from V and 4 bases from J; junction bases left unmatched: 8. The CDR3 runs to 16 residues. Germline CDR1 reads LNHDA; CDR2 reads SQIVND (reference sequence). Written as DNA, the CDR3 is TGTGCCAGTAGTACCCACAGGCTAGCGGGAGCAGATACGCAGTATTTT. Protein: CASSTHRLAGADTQYF.

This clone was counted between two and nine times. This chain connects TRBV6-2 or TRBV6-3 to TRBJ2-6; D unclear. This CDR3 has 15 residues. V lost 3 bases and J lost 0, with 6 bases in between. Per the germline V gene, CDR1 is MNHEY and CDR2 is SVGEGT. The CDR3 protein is CASSYSHSGANVLTF. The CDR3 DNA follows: TGTGCCAGCAGTTATTCCCACTCTGGGGCCAACGTCCTGACTTTC.